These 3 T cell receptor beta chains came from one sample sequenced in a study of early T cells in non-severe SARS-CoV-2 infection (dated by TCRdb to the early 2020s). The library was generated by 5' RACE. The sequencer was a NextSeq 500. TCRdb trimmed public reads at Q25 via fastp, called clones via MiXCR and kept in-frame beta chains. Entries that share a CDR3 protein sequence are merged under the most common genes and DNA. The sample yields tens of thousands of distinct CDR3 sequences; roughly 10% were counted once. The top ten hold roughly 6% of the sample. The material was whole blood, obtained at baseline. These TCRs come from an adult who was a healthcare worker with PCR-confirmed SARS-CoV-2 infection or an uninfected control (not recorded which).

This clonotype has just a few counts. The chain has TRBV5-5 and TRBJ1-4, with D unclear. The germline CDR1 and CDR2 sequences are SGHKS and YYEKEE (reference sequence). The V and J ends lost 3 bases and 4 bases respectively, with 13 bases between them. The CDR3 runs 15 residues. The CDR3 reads CASSWGTRNNEKLFF. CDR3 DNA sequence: TGTGCCAGCAGCTGGGGTACCAGAAATAATGAAAAACTGTTTTTT.

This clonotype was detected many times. CDR3 nucleotide sequence: TGTGCCCAGGACAGGGAGAACACTGAAGCTTTCTTT. It is translated as CAQDRENTEAFF. The chain has TRBV2 and TRBJ1-1; 8 bases line up with TRBD1. After removal of 11 bases from V and 1 base from J, the junction contained 3 bases not matched to a gene. The CDR3 totals 12 residues. The germline V gene has CDR1 SNHLY and CDR2 FYNNEI.

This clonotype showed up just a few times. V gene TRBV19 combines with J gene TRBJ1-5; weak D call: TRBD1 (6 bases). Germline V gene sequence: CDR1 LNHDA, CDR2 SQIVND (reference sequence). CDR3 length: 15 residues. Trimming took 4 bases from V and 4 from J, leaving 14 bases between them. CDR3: CASSRTAIINQPQHF. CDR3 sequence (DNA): TGTGCCAGTAGTAGGACAGCAATCATAAATCAGCCCCAGCATTTT.